A single T cell receptor (beta chain) is shown here with its context. What it binds is unknown. Amplified regions were TCR beta CDR3 sequences from RNA transcripts. Primed by the HTBI set, a first-round RT-PCR was run on the TCR CDR3. TCRdb analysed the multiplex PCR reads with MiXCR anew, one entry per CDR3 protein. The profile shows nearly 750,000 distinct CDR3 sequences, over 35% of them singletons. This entry belongs to a study of T cells in Graves' hyperthyroidism and ophthalmopathy. Points from the study as a whole: Ophthalmopathy was identified by the model a median 6.5 months ahead of onset.

Fresh peripheral blood, about 10 ml of it, supplied the PBMCs. The CDR3 length is 13 residues. Between the trimmed V and J ends, which lost 4 bases and 2 bases, there was a span of 6 bases. The V gene's germline CDR1 is KGHDR and CDR2 SFDVKD. This TCR was recovered from a woman in her thirties or forties with Graves' hyperthyroidism. Sequencing was done on a sample of blood. The V gene is TRBV24-1, the J gene TRBJ2-3; D is undetermined. DNA for the CDR3: TGTGCCACCAGTGACCGGATCACAGATACGCAGTATTTT. Its protein product is CATSDRITDTQYF.